The clone carrying this TCR beta chain was found many times. No antigen is known for it. The data originate from a study of regulatory T cells in long-lasting Graves disease. To make TCR beta libraries, researchers used iRepertoire HTBI primers and Arm-PCR of CDR3 regions. TCRdb independently ran MiXCR on the multiplex PCR reads; one entry per CDR3 protein. Here the sample spans roughly 500,000 distinct CDR3 sequences, about 13% being singletons. Study-wide points: Exclusively peripheral blood, rather than thyroid tissue, was studied.

Sample time point: newly diagnosed GD, antithyroid drugs for less than 3 months. PBMC-extracted RNA yielded the TCR library. Per germline, CDR1 KGHDR and CDR2 SFDVKD. The CDR3 is 12 amino acids. Trimming took 3 bases from V and 9 from J, leaving 8 bases between them. These data were also reused for a study on T cells in Graves' hyperthyroidism and ophthalmopathy. As that report states: With the HTBI primer set, the TCR CDR3 went through a first round of RT-PCR. Model predictions of ophthalmopathy came a median approximately 6 months before onset.

The input for sequencing was peripheral blood mononuclear cells (PBMCs), taken at new diagnosis, from a patient treated with antithyroid drugs. The chain links TRBV24-1 to TRBJ2-1; D is unresolved. The sequence came from a man between 25 and 39 years old with Graves disease. DNA for the CDR3: TGTGCCACCAGTGATGCCTGGGCTGAGCAGTTCTTC. It encodes CATSDAWAEQFF.